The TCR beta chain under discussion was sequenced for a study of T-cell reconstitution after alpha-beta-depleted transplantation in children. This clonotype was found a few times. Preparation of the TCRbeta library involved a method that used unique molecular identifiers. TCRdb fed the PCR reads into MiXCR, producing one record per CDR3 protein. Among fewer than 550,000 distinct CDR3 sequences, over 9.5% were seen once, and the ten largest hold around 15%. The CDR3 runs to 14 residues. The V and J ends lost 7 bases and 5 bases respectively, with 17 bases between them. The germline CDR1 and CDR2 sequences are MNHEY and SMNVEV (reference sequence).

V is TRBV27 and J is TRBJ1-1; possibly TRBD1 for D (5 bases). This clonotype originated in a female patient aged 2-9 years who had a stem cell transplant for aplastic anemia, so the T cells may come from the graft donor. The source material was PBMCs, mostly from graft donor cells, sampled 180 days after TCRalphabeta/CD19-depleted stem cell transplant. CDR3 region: CASTPFGGRTEAFF. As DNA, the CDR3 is TGTGCCAGCACACCCTTCGGGGGTCGAACTGAAGCTTTCTTT.